The T cell receptor (beta chain) under discussion was sequenced for a study of T cells expressing NK-cell markers. Looking at the study overall: It was sorted CD3+CD56+NKG2C+, CD3+CD56+NKG2C- and CD3+CD56-NKG2C+ T cells that supplied the TCR beta repertoires. Sequenced donors, eight in total, included seven who were HCMV-seropositive and one who was seronegative.

CDR1 and CDR2 (germline): MNHEY, SMNVEV (reference sequence). The CDR3 totals 14 residues. Beta-chain TCR cDNA was generated via 5'RACE template switching with UMIs. TCRdb reprocessed the 5' RACE reads and keeps a single row for each CDR3 protein, giving no DNA. Its table records approximately 110,000 distinct CDR3 sequences. The rearrangement joins TRBV27 to TRBJ1-6. Sample: blood T cells: a sorted CD56 or NKG2C T cell subset, CD4+ or CD8+ T cells, or bulk PBMC T cells (not recorded which). This receptor was taken from a woman between 18 and 70 years old in good health. CDR3: CASRPSDYNSPLHF.